This TCR beta chain appears in the sequencing data of a study of prognosis after radiotherapy for stage I lung cancer. CDR3 of TCR beta was amplified from genomic DNA via a two-round multiplex PCR. Used in first-round PCR were primers specific to each TRBV and TRBJ gene. A single record per CDR3 protein comes from TCRdb applying MiXCR to the multiplex PCR reads. Of over 25,000 distinct CDR3 sequences in the sample, roughly 50% were seen once. This clonotype showed up many times. Its antigen is undetermined. Study-wide points: Unique TCR clones declined after stereotactic body radiation therapy, from a median around 10,000 to 6,900.

The ends were cut back, 6 bases at V and 1 base at J, with 12 bases in the middle. The V gene's germline CDR1 is MNHNS and CDR2 SASEGT. The CDR3 has 14 residues. The receptor was derived from a donor over 45 with non-small cell lung cancer. The gene calls are TRBV6-1 and TRBJ2-5, with D possibly matching TRBD1 (6 bases). The sample in question was PBMCs, obtained before or after stereotactic body radiation therapy (not recorded which). DNA of the CDR3: TGTGCCAGCAGCCTGAACAGGGTCCAAGAGACCCAGTACTTC. Translating it yields CASSLNRVQETQYF.